The 7 T cell receptor beta chains reported below all come from one sample, sequenced in a study of cytomegalovirus exposure and HLA in healthy donors. With 60 Vbeta and 13 Jbeta primers, the PCR was carried out. TCRdb keeps only in-frame clones here, not all; method: immunoSEQ multiplex PCR. Altogether about 180,000 clones are present, around four fifths being singletons, with the ten largest covering around 5%. The sample comprised PBMCs. These receptors originate from a girl between 5 and 17 years old in good health and CMV-seropositive.

The DNA of the CDR3 is TGCGCCAGCAGCCAGTTGACAGGTACCTACGAGCAGTACTTC. This gives the protein CASSQLTGTYEQYF. J is TRBJ2-7 and V is TRBV4-1; tentative D call: TRBD1 (6 bases). The CDR3 sequence is 14 residues long. Germline loops: CDR1 MGHRA, CDR2 YSYEKL. V was pared by 3 bases and J by 2 bases, with 11 bases between.

V is TRBV7-9 and J is TRBJ2-2; a weak D match, TRBD2 (6 bases). Germline CDR1 and CDR2: SEHNR and FQNEAQ (reference sequence). Trimming removed 2 bases at V and 3 bases at J, with 13 bases between. CDR3 length: 16 amino acids. The CDR3 DNA follows: TGTGCCAGCAGCTTACGGGCGGGGACCCACACCGGGGAGCTGTTTTTT. Translated: CASSLRAGTHTGELFF.

The chain couples TRBV10-3 to TRBJ1-5, with D possibly TRBD1 on 5 matching bases. The CDR3 has 16 amino acids. CDR1 is ENHRY, CDR2 SYGVKD, per germline. V was cut by 2 bases and J by 6 bases, with 17 bases left in between. This CDR3 is CAISEGAMGRSQPQHF. The DNA for the CDR3 is TGTGCCATCAGTGAGGGAGCGATGGGGCGAAGTCAGCCCCAGCATTTT.

This clone was seen just once. The V and J genes are TRBV5-1 and TRBJ2-5; TRBD2 matches 8 bases. The CDR3 length is 17 residues. V gave up 2 bases and J gave up 0 bases; unmatched junction bases: 9. Germline CDR1 and CDR2: SGHRS and YFSETQ. Here the CDR3 reads CASSFSSGAPYQETQYF. CDR3 DNA: TGCGCCAGCAGCTTTAGTAGCGGGGCCCCGTACCAAGAGACCCAGTACTTC.

The chain joins TRBV4-2 to TRBJ1-2, with D unresolved. In germline, CDR1 is LGHNA, CDR2 YNFKEQ. This CDR3 region has 15 residues. Trimming left V 0 bases short and J 0 bases short, with 8 bases between. In DNA, the CDR3 is TGTGCCAGCAGCCAAGAAACGCTACCTAACTATGGCTACACCTTC. Protein: CASSQETLPNYGYTF.

The chain uses TRBV19 and TRBJ1-1, with TRBD1 matching over 9 bases. Trimming cost V 3 bases and J 4 bases; bases outside gene matches: 6. Germline V CDR1 and CDR2: LNHDA, SQIVND (reference sequence). This CDR3 has 15 residues. This CDR3 is CASSIRDRVATEAFF. CDR3 DNA: TGTGCCAGTAGTATCCGGGACAGGGTGGCCACTGAAGCTTTCTTT.

This clone was observed a few times. The V and J genes are TRBV7-3 and TRBJ2-3; 12 nucleotides line up with TRBD2. This CDR3 contains 14 residues. The germline CDR1 and CDR2 sequences are SGHTA and FQGTGA. Germline trimming cut 5 bases from V and 5 bases from J; bases unmatched to any gene: 2. CDR3 in DNA: TGTGCCAGCAGCCCTAGCGGGGGGGAAGATACGCAGTATTTT. Protein sequence: CASSPSGGEDTQYF.